This is a list of T cell receptor beta chains from one sample in a study of blood T cell repertoires in COVID-19. Libraries were prepared by immunoSEQ multiplex PCR; TCRdb keeps only in-frame clonotypes and omits some of them. This sample has approximately 25,000 clones, with about 72% found just once. The material sequenced was peripheral blood. These receptors originate from a woman older than 75 with acute or convalescent COVID-19. The CDR3 runs from the conserved cysteine through the conserved F or W.

j_call v_call cdr3_aa
TRBJ2-7 TRBV9 CASSVDDGGDEQYF
TRBJ2-7 TRBV5-5 CASSLAGLGTYEQYF
TRBJ1-1 TRBV10-3 CAISRDRGAMNTEAFF
TRBJ2-7 TRBV29-1 CSVWGQLHEQYF
TRBJ1-2 TRBV4-3 CASSQGRGLYGYTF
TRBJ2-2 TRBV6-6 CASSPIGPTGAGELFF
TRBJ1-5 TRBV25-1 CASIGFTGNQPQHF
TRBJ2-3 TRBV7-2 CASSPKTSGGADTQYF
TRBJ1-6 TRBV15 CATSTTGDYNSPLHF
TRBJ2-7 TRBV6-5 CASSYSRGASYEQYF
TRBJ1-2 TRBV7-2 CASSRTPGTLHGYTF
TRBJ1-5 TRBV7-9 CASSLDRDPAQHF
TRBJ2-2 TRBV6-2/TRBV6-3 CASSHGRGGEHANTGELFF
TRBJ2-1 TRBV3-1/TRBV3-2 CASSQDPGQFNEQFF
TRBJ1-5 TRBV14 CASSQGRNQPQHF
TRBJ2-5 TRBV10-3 CAISEPIAGGPQETQYF
TRBJ2-2 TRBV6-4 CASKLLAGANTGELFF
TRBJ2-2 TRBV18 CASSVGQGATGELFF
TRBJ1-5 TRBV25-1 CASSELAGNQPQHF
TRBJ2-7 TRBV5-8 CASSNPPGTFSYEQYF
TRBJ2-1 TRBV11-2 CASRGDSSYNEQFF
TRBJ2-5 TRBV28 CASSLGTHKETQYF
TRBJ2-3 TRBV5-1 CASSLASLGTDTQYF
TRBJ2-7 TRBV2 CASRATPRGEQYF
TRBJ1-3 TRBV7-9 CASSLWAGTGGNTIYF
TRBJ1-1 TRBV6-1 CASRRTLTVDTEAFF
TRBJ1-2 TRBV28 CAIGQGADYGYTF
TRBJ1-1 TRBV6-1 CASSGSPGQGTTEAFF
TRBJ1-5 TRBV7-2 CASSLDGDSNQPQHF
TRBJ1-2 TRBV28 CATHVANYGYTF
TRBJ2-2 TRBV7-6 CASSLTPGLGAGELFF
TRBJ1-4 TRBV29-1 CSVEGTTTNEKLFF
TRBJ2-7 TRBV11-2 CASSRDRDHEQYF
TRBJ1-6 TRBV4-1 CASSAVLGSPLHF
TRBJ1-2 TRBV20-1 CSAWTRYGYTF
TRBJ2-2 TRBV30 CAWSVYPRGTGELFF
TRBJ1-3 TRBV3-1/TRBV3-2 CASSPRTGGAADF
TRBJ1-2 TRBV7-8 CASSLAWTGGQGYTF
TRBJ1-2 TRBV5-1 CASSNGQANYGYTF
TRBJ1-5 TRBV3-1/TRBV3-2 CASSRNNLANQPQHF
TRBJ2-7 TRBV20-1 CSASFSGSAYEQYF
TRBJ2-2 TRBV30 CACPRDTNTGELFF
TRBJ1-1 TRBV23-1 CASSQSDRRNTEAFF
TRBJ1-4 TRBV6-5 CASSPRDRGEKLFF
TRBJ1-2 TRBV28 CASSSQGTANYGYTF
TRBJ1-2 TRBV18 CASSPGGHGYTF